The 22 T cell receptor beta chains below all came from one sample that was sequenced in a study of vaccination effects on CD4 cells after COVID-19. For these receptors, no antigen is known. Data came from immunoSEQ multiplex PCR; TCRdb stores just in-frame clones and leaves some out. The sample includes roughly 50,000 clones, about four fifths seen only once; the top ten take roughly 5.6%. Using viral peptide pools, the ViraFEST assay grew out antigen-specific CD4+ T cells prior to sequencing. The culture ran for 10 to 11 days, and then CD4+ T cells were isolated. People in the vaccine group had not been infected with SARS-CoV-2 before, and their nucleocapsid antibodies were negative. Material: CD4+ T cells from PBMCs cultured with HCoV-OC43 spike peptides, obtained before COVID-19 vaccination. Subset in this sample: HCoV-OC43 spike overlapping peptide pool stimulation. The receptors stem from a human donor who received a COVID-19 vaccine.

Only a few counts were recorded for this clone. The chain has TRBV3-1 (or the pseudogene TRBV3-2) and TRBJ1-1, with D possibly being TRBD1 (6 bases). Per germline, CDR1 LGHDT and CDR2 YNNKEL (reference sequence). Trimming took off 4 bases at V and 3 bases at J, with 12 bases between the two ends. CDR3 length: 14 amino acids. CDR3 nucleotide sequence: TGTGCCAGCAGCCTGGGAGGGGGAGACACTGAAGCTTTCTTT. It translates to CASSLGGGDTEAFF.

This clone has a handful of counts. J is TRBJ1-6 and V is TRBV23-1; the match to TRBD1 covers 10 bases. TRBV23-1 is flagged as an ORF with uncertain function. The CDR3 runs to 18 residues. Trimming at V came to 0 bases and at J to 3 bases, leaving 5 bases not matched to a gene. DNA of the CDR3: TGCGCCAGCAGTCAATCGACGGGACAGGGGAACTATAATTCACCCCTCCACTTT. Protein sequence: CASSQSTGQGNYNSPLHF.

This chain connects TRBV5-1 to TRBJ2-3; no definite D call. The V gene lost 0 bases and the J gene lost 3 bases, with 5 bases spanning the gap. The CDR3 has 13 amino acids. Germline CDR1 reads SGHRS; CDR2 reads YFSETQ. This CDR3 reads CASSLEGTDTQYF. In DNA form, the CDR3 reads TGCGCCAGCAGCTTGGAAGGGACAGATACGCAGTATTTT.

The chain carries TRBV6-6 and TRBJ1-5; D is unresolved. V was clipped by 2 bases and J by 4 bases, with 6 bases between them. The CDR3 length is 13 residues. Germline CDR1 is MNHNY and CDR2 is SVGAGI (reference sequence). DNA for the CDR3: TGTGCCAGCAGTTACGACCTAAATCAGCCCCAGCATTTT. Translating it yields CASSYDLNQPQHF.

In its sample, this clone was seen a few times. The chain combines TRBV4-1 with TRBJ2-2; the D is unclear. V was clipped by 1 base and J by 6 bases, with 12 bases between them. Germline V gene data show CDR1 as MGHRA and CDR2 as YSYEKL. The CDR3 sequence is 15 residues long. Written as DNA, the CDR3 is TGCGCCAGCAGCCAAGCAATAAGGACGGCCGGGGAGCTGTTTTTT. As protein: CASSQAIRTAGELFF.

The J gene is TRBJ2-3, the V gene TRBV6-2 or TRBV6-3, with D perhaps TRBD1 (6 bases). The CDR3 is made up of 15 amino acids. V dropped 2 bases and J dropped 2 bases, with 11 bases sitting between them. CDR1 is MNHEY, CDR2 SVGEGT, per germline. Here the CDR3 DNA reads TGTGCCAGCAGTTACAGCCGACAGGTCACAGATACGCAGTATTTT. This encodes CASSYSRQVTDTQYF.

In DNA, the CDR3 is TGTGCCAGCAGCCATATGGACAGTGGCAATCAGCCCCAGCATTTT. This translates into CASSHMDSGNQPQHF. The V call is TRBV7-2, the J call TRBJ1-5, with D possibly matching TRBD1 (6 bases). Germline-derived CDR1 and CDR2 are SGHTA and FQGNSA. With 5 bases removed from V and 2 bases from J, the gap between germline ends came to 13 bases. The CDR3 is made up of 15 amino acids.

This clone occurred once. This chain connects TRBV12-3 or TRBV12-4 to TRBJ2-5, with D hard to call. Between the trimmed V and J ends, which lost 8 bases and 4 bases, there was a span of 14 bases. This CDR3 has 13 residues. The chain's CDR3 is CASCLTGAETQYF. The CDR3 DNA sequence: TGTGCCAGCTGCCTCACGGGTGCAGAGACCCAGTACTTC.

The rearrangement links TRBV24-1 to TRBJ2-2; no definite D call. The V and J ends lost 4 bases and 6 bases respectively, with 8 bases between them. Germline V gives CDR1 KGHDR, CDR2 SFDVKD. CDR3 size: 13 residues. Here the CDR3 reads CATSDTWSGELFF. The CDR3, as DNA: TGTGCCACCAGTGACACCTGGTCCGGGGAGCTGTTTTTT.

This chain connects TRBV9 to TRBJ1-3; 7 nucleotides match TRBD1. Germline V gene sequence: CDR1 SGDLS, CDR2 YYNGEE. The CDR3 is 16 amino acids. The J segment lost 0 bases and the V segment lost 4 bases, leaving 7 bases of the junction unmatched. This chain's CDR3 is CASSSRQGRSGNTIYF. In DNA, the CDR3 is TGTGCCAGCAGCTCTCGACAGGGCCGCTCTGGAAACACCATATATTTT.

The rearrangement uses TRBV28 and TRBJ1-1, with D tentatively TRBD1 (5 bases). The CDR3 has 12 amino acids. Trimming removed 2 bases at V and 7 bases at J, with 8 bases between. CDR1 is MDHEN and CDR2 is SYDVKM in the germline V gene. CDR3 nucleotide sequence: TGTGCCAGCAGTTTAAAGGGACGTGAAGCTTTCTTT. It codes for CASSLKGREAFF.

The gene calls are TRBV18 and TRBJ1-5, with TRBD1 as a possible D gene (6 bases). Germline V lookup: CDR1 KGHSH, CDR2 LQKENI. Trimming removed 2 bases from V and 1 base from J, with 12 bases in between. The CDR3 is 16 amino acids. CDR3 sequence: CASSPMGGQSNQPQHF. CDR3 DNA: TGTGCCAGCTCACCAATGGGGGGGCAAAGCAATCAGCCCCAGCATTTT.

The J gene is TRBJ1-5, the V gene TRBV7-2; possible D gene TRBD1, 5 bases. V was trimmed by 1 base and J by 5 bases, leaving 12 bases between them. The germline CDR1 and CDR2 sequences are SGHTA and FQGNSA. The CDR3 extends over 15 amino acids. The CDR3 DNA reads TGTGCCAGCAGCTTAGTTCGGCAGGGTCATCAGCCCCAGCATTTT. It codes for CASSLVRQGHQPQHF.

The table lists this clone with a few counts. The rearrangement joins TRBV15 to TRBJ1-1; TRBD1 agrees at 8 bases. V lost 3 bases and J lost 4; bases outside the gene matches: 7. Germline V gene data show CDR1 as LNHNV and CDR2 as YYDKDF (reference sequence). There are 15 residues in the CDR3. CDR3 nucleotide sequence: TGTGCCACCAGCAGCCTTGAGGACAGGGCCACTGAAGCTTTCTTT. Encoded protein: CATSSLEDRATEAFF.

The chain links TRBV27 to TRBJ2-4; D remains unclear. Germline V gene lookup returns CDR1 MNHEY and CDR2 SMNVEV (reference sequence). CDR3 length: 14 amino acids. The V end lost 4 bases, the J end lost 4 bases, and 11 bases lay between the germline ends. The CDR3, as DNA: TGTGCCAGCAGTTCCAGAGGTACAAAAAACATTCAGTACTTC. Its protein product is CASSSRGTKNIQYF.

CDR3 bases: TGTGCCAGCAGCCAACCCAGGGATAAGGGAGCCTCTGGGGCCAACGTCCTGACTTTC. This translates into CASSQPRDKGASGANVLTF. V and J are TRBV4-2 and TRBJ2-6; D is perhaps TRBD1 or TRBD2 (5 bases each). The CDR3 has 19 amino acids. Trimming left V 2 bases short and J 0 bases short, with 17 bases between. Germline values: CDR1 LGHNA, CDR2 YNFKEQ.

This clone has only a few counts. The chain carries TRBV7-9 and TRBJ2-2, with D unresolved. CDR3 length: 13 residues. Looked up from germline, CDR1 is SEHNR and CDR2 is FQNEAQ (reference sequence). Between the trimmed V and J ends, which lost 1 base and 9 bases, there was a span of 9 bases. The CDR3 region is CASSLGPVRELFF. The CDR3 nucleotides read TGTGCCAGCAGCTTAGGTCCCGTGCGGGAGCTGTTTTTT.

The chain couples TRBV2 to TRBJ1-2, with D tentatively TRBD1 (5 bases). Germline V gene data show CDR1 as SNHLY and CDR2 as FYNNEI. CDR3 size: 12 residues. V lost 8 bases and J lost 4, with 11 bases in between. The CDR3 spells CASGTSFYGYTF. The CDR3 nucleotides read TGTGCCAGCGGGACGAGTTTCTATGGCTACACCTTC.

The chain joins TRBV4-1 to TRBJ2-4, with D possibly TRBD1 on 6 matching bases. CDR1 MGHRA and CDR2 YSYEKL come from the germline V gene. This CDR3 comprises 19 residues. The ends were cut back, 0 bases at V and 2 bases at J, with 20 bases in the middle. CDR3 region: CASSQDSATRRDTKNIQYF. The CDR3 DNA reads TGCGCCAGCAGCCAAGATTCCGCAACGCGCAGGGACACCAAAAACATTCAGTACTTC.

V gene TRBV19 combines with J gene TRBJ1-4; possibly TRBD1 for D (6 bases). The germline V gene has CDR1 LNHDA and CDR2 SQIVND (reference sequence). CDR3 size: 14 residues. Trimming left V 7 bases short and J 5 bases short, with 14 bases between. CDR3 region: CASTRGARNEKLFF. In DNA form, the CDR3 reads TGTGCCAGTACGAGGGGGGCGAGGAATGAAAAACTGTTTTTT.

V and J are TRBV18 and TRBJ1-2; D might be TRBD1 (5 bases). There are 13 residues in the CDR3. The germline gives CDR1 KGHSH, CDR2 LQKENI. V was shortened by 5 bases and J by 6 bases, with 13 bases between the two germline ends. CDR3 DNA: TGTGCCAGCTCAATGATGGGGACGGATGGCTACACCTTC. It translates to CASSMMGTDGYTF.

The chain carries TRBV6-5 and TRBJ1-2, with 9 bases lining up with TRBD1. Germline-derived CDR1 and CDR2 are MNHEY and SVGAGI. Trimming at V came to 6 bases and at J to 3 bases, leaving 8 bases not matched to a gene. The CDR3 totals 15 residues. The CDR3 region has the DNA TGTGCCAGCAGGGACCCTACAGGGGGCGACTATGGCTACACCTTC. Translating gives CASRDPTGGDYGYTF.